Included here is one T cell receptor beta chain sequence, with context. CDR3 length: 13 residues. Trimming took 6 bases from V and 3 from J, leaving 11 bases between them. These data come from a study of blood T cell repertoires in COVID-19. Study background: COVID-19 samples from acute and convalescent phases originated in the United States, Italy and Spain. PBMCs, B-cell-depleted T cells, or T cells were the source of the cDNA or gDNA that made up the material.

Method: immunoSEQ multiplex PCR; TCRdb's copy keeps in-frame clones and lacks some. The repertoire holds fewer than 250,000 clones, about 93% seen once, with over 0.75% in the top ten. The V gene is TRBV12-3 or TRBV12-4, the J gene TRBJ1-2; D is perhaps TRBD1 (6 bases). The receptor comes from a man aged 55 to 70 with COVID-19, enrolled during active disease. The sample was peripheral blood. The CDR3 DNA sequence: TGTGCCAGCAGCAACAGGGCGGACTATGGCTACACCTTC. Its protein is CASSNRADYGYTF.